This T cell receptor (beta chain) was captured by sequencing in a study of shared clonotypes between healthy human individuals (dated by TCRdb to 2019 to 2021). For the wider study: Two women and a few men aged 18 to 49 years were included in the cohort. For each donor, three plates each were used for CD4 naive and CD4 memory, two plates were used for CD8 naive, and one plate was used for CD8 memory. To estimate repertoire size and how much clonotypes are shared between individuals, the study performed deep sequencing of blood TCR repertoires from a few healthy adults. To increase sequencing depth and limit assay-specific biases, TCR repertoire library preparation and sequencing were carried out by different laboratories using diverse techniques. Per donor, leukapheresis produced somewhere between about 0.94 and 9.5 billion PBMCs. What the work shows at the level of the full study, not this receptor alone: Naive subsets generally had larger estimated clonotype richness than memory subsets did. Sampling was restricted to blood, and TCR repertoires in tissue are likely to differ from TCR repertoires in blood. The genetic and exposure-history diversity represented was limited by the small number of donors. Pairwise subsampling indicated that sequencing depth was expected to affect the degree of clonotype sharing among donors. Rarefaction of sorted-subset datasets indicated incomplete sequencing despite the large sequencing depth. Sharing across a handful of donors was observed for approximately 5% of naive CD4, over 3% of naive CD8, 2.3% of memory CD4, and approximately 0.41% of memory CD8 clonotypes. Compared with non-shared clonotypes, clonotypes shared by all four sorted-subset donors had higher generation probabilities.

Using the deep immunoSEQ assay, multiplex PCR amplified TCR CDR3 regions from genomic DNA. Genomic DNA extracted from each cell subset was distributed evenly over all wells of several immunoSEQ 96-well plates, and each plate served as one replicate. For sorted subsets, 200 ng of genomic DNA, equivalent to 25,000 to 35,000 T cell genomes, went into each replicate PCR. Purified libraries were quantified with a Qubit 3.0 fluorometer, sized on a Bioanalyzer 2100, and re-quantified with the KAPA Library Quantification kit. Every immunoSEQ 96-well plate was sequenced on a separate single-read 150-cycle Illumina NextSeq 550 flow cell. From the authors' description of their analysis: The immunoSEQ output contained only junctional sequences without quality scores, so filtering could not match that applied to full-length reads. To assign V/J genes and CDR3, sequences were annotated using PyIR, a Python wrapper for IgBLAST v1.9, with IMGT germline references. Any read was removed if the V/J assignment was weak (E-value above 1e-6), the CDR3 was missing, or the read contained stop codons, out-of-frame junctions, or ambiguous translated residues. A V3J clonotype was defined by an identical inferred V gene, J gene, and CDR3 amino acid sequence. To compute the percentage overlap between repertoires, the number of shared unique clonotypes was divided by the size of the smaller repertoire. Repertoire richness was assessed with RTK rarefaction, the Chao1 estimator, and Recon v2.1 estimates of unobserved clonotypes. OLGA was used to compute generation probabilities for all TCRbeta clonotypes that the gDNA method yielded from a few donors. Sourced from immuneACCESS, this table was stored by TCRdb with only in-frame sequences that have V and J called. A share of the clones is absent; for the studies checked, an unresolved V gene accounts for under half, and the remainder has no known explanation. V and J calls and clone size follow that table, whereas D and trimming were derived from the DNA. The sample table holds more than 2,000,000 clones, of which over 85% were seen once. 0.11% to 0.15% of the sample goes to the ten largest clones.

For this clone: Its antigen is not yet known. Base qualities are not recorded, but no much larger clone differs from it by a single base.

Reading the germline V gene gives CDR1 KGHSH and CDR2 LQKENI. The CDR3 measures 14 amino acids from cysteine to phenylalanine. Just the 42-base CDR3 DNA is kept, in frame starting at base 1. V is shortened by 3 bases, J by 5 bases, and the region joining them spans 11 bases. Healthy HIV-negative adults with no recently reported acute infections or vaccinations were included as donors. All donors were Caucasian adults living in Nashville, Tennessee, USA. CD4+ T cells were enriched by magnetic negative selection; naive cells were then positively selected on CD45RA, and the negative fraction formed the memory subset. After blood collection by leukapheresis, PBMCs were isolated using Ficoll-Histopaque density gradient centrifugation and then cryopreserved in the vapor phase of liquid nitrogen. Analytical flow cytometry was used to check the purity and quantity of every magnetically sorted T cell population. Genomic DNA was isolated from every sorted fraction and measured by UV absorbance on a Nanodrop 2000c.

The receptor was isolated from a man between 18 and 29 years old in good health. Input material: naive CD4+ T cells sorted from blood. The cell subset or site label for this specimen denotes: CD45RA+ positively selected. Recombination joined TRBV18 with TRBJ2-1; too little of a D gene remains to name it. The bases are TGTGCCAGCTCACCGACGGCAGCGAACAATGAGCAGTTCTTC. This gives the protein CASSPTAANNEQFF.